The 13 T cell receptor beta chains below all came from one sample that was sequenced in a study of identical twins. TCRdb re-analysed the 5' RACE reads in MiXCR, keeping a single row per CDR3 protein. Among around 340,000 distinct CDR3 sequences, roughly 9% were seen once, and the ten largest hold roughly 9%. The sample consisted of naive T cells sorted from blood. The receptors come from a woman in her 50s in good health.

In this sample, this clonotype turned up a few times. J is TRBJ2-5 and V is TRBV28; D remains ambiguous. Between the trimmed V and J ends, which lost 7 bases and 5 bases, there was a span of 11 bases. The CDR3 has 12 amino acids. The germline gives CDR1 MDHEN, CDR2 SYDVKM. CDR3 amino acids: CASNLRRETQYF. CDR3 nucleotides: TGTGCCAGCAACCTACGGCGGGAGACCCAGTACTTC.

This clonotype was seen more than once but under ten times. This chain joins TRBV7-2 and TRBJ1-3, with unresolved D. This CDR3 is built from 15 residues. V was pared by 1 base and J by 0 bases, with 7 bases between. Germline-derived CDR1 and CDR2 are SGHTA and FQGNSA. Written as DNA, the CDR3 is TGTGCCAGCAGCTTAGACTTCTACTCTGGAAACACCATATATTTT. This codes for CASSLDFYSGNTIYF. Looking up the rest from reference TRBV7-2 and TRBJ1-3 gives the full variable domain: GAGVSQSPSNKVTEKGKDVELRCDPISGHTALYWYRQSLGQGLEFLIYFQGNSAPDKSGLPSDRFSAERTGGSVSTLTIQRTQQEDSAVYLCASSLDFYSGNTIYFGEGSWLTVV.

The chain is built from TRBV9 and TRBJ2-3, with 9 nucleotides matching TRBD1. The junction had 5 bases not matched to a gene; V was cut back by 2 bases and J by 7 bases. Looked up from germline, CDR1 is SGDLS and CDR2 is YYNGEE. The CDR3 runs to 14 residues. CDR3 amino acids: CASSVGQGSYTQYF. DNA for the CDR3: TGTGCCAGCAGCGTGGGACAGGGAAGTTATACGCAGTATTTT.

This clonotype showed up just a few times. CDR3 protein: CASSLIGVLAGINEQFF. DNA for the CDR3: TGTGCCAGCAGTTTAATTGGGGTACTAGCGGGAATCAATGAGCAGTTCTTC. The rearrangement links TRBV27 to TRBJ2-1; TRBD2 matches 10 bases. Losses at the gene ends were 2 bases for V and 6 bases for J; bases not matched to a gene: 10. Germline V CDR1 and CDR2: MNHEY, SMNVEV (reference sequence). This CDR3 comprises 17 residues.

A few counts support this clonotype. The V gene is TRBV12-3 or TRBV12-4, the J gene TRBJ2-3, with a weak D call TRBD2 (6 bases). Trimming took 6 bases from V and 5 from J, leaving 9 bases between them. The CDR3 sequence is 12 residues long. CDR3 bases: TGTGCCAGCAGCCACGGGGGAGATACGCAGTATTTT. Protein product: CASSHGGDTQYF.

This clonotype showed up just a few times. The chain joins TRBV28 to TRBJ2-7, with D possibly matching TRBD2 (6 bases). The germline gives CDR1 MDHEN, CDR2 SYDVKM. This CDR3 has 15 residues. V gave up 3 bases and J gave up 0 bases, with 12 bases separating them. CDR3 in amino acids: CASSLFSGSSYEQYF. CDR3 nucleotide sequence: TGTGCCAGCAGTTTGTTTAGCGGTAGCTCCTACGAGCAGTACTTC.

V usage is TRBV7-8 and J usage is TRBJ2-3, with D hard to call. Germline V gene data show CDR1 as SGHVS and CDR2 as FQNEAQ. V was shortened by 1 base and J by 4 bases, with 12 bases between the two germline ends. The CDR3 covers 15 residues. The CDR3 DNA is TGTGCCAGCAGCTTAGTCGGTCAGGCCCCAGATACGCAGTATTTT. It yields the protein CASSLVGQAPDTQYF. Supplemented by reference TRBV7-8 and TRBJ2-3, the full variable domain reads GAGVSQSPRYKVAKRGQDVALRCDPISGHVSLFWYQQALGQGPEFLTYFQNEAQLDKSGLPSDRFFAERPEGSVSTLKIQRTQQEDSAVYLCASSLVGQAPDTQYFGPGTRLTVL.

This chain joins TRBV4-2 and TRBJ2-3; D is ambiguous. Germline values: CDR1 LGHNA, CDR2 YNFKEQ. Trimming cost V 0 bases and J 7 bases, with 8 bases left between them. The CDR3 consists of 13 residues. DNA for the CDR3: TGTGCCAGCAGCCAAGATCGTATCAATACGCAGTATTTT. Translating it yields CASSQDRINTQYF.

This clonotype showed up just a few times. The V gene is TRBV10-3, the J gene TRBJ1-5; maybe TRBD1 (6 bases). This CDR3 spans 13 amino acids. V lost 4 bases and J lost 7, with 11 bases in between. In germline, CDR1 is ENHRY, CDR2 SYGVKD. The DNA for the CDR3 is TGTGCCATCAGTGCAGGGGCAGGACAGCCCCAGCATTTT. Protein sequence: CAISAGAGQPQHF.

This clonotype occurred many times. The chain combines TRBV4-1 with TRBJ1-5; TRBD1 matches at 7 bases. After removal of 0 bases from V and 1 base from J, the junction contained 9 bases not matched to a gene. Germline V gene sequence: CDR1 MGHRA, CDR2 YSYEKL. The CDR3 is 18 residues long. The CDR3 spells CASSQEQGRGTSNQPQHF. CDR3 in DNA: TGCGCCAGCAGCCAAGAACAGGGGAGGGGTACGAGCAATCAGCCCCAGCATTTT.

The chain combines TRBV12-3 or TRBV12-4 with TRBJ2-1; 12 bases fit TRBD2. The CDR3 spans 21 residues. V shed 5 bases and J 7 bases; nucleotides not matched to a gene: 24. The CDR3 DNA reads as TGTGCCAGCAGTGCCCGACTAGGAACTAGCGGGAGGCCTTCCCGAGGAAATGAGCAGTTCTTC. Translation: CASSARLGTSGRPSRGNEQFF.

This clonotype was seen many times. This sequence joins TRBV4-1 and TRBJ2-1; D not resolved. Germline V gives CDR1 MGHRA, CDR2 YSYEKL. V lost 4 bases and J lost 4, with 8 bases in between. CDR3 size: 13 residues. CDR3 DNA sequence: TGCGCCAGCAGCCCAACTACTTACAATGAGCAGTTCTTC. It codes for CASSPTTYNEQFF.

The sample holds many counts of this clonotype. The V and J genes are TRBV5-1 and TRBJ1-4; TRBD1 aligns across 8 bases. From germline, CDR1 is SGHRS and CDR2 YFSETQ. The trim removed 5 bases at V and 7 bases at J, leaving 7 bases unmatched. The CDR3 sequence is 14 residues long. The CDR3 DNA sequence: TGCGCCAGCAGGCCAGGGGGCTCGGCTGAAAAACTGTTTTTT. Amino acids: CASRPGGSAEKLFF.